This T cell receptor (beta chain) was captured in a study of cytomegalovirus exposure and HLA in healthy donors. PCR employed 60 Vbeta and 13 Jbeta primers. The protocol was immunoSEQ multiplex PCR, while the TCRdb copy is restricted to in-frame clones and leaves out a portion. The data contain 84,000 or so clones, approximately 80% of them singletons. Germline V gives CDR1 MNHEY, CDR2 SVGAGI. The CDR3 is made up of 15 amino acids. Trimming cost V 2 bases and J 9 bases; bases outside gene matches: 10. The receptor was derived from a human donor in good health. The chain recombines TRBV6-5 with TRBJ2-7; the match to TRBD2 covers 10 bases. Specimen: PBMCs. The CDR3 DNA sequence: TGTGCCAGCAGTTACGGAGCGGGGGGGATGGGTTGGCAGTACTTC. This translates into CASSYGAGGMGWQYF.